Listed here are 20 T cell receptor beta chains from one sample, sequenced in a study of shared clonotypes between healthy human individuals. TCRdb keeps only in-frame clones here, not all; method: immunoSEQ multiplex PCR. The data show about 580,000 clones, more than 95% seen once. Naive CD8 cells, CD45RO-negative and positively selected for CCR7, excluded terminally differentiated effector memory CD45RA+ cells. Sequencing input: naive CD8+ T cells sorted from blood. These TCRs come from a man under 40 in good health.

The chain employs TRBV29-1 and TRBJ2-2; D gene uncertain. Germline V CDR1 and CDR2: SQVTM, ANQGSEA. CDR3 length: 15 residues. Trimming left V 0 bases short and J 0 bases short, with 8 bases between. DNA of the CDR3: TGCAGCGTTGAAGAAGCAGGTACGAACACCGGGGAGCTGTTTTTT. Its translation: CSVEEAGTNTGELFF.

This clone was seen once. The chain is built from TRBV27 and TRBJ2-2, with D tentatively TRBD1 (7 bases). Germline loops: CDR1 MNHEY, CDR2 SMNVEV (reference sequence). Between the trimmed V and J ends, which lost 5 bases and 6 bases, there was a span of 16 bases. CDR3 length: 15 residues. The CDR3: CASSPHTGEAGELFF. The CDR3 nucleotides are TGTGCCAGCAGTCCCCATACAGGGGAGGCCGGGGAGCTGTTTTTT.

The chain has TRBV12-5 and TRBJ2-7; weak D call: TRBD1 (5 bases). The CDR3 sequence is 13 residues long. Trimming pared 1 base from V and 6 bases from J, leaving 10 bases between. Germline assignment: CDR1 LGHNT and CDR2 FRNRAP. The CDR3 is CASGLDQGFEQYF. CDR3 bases: TGTGCTAGTGGTTTGGACCAGGGTTTCGAGCAGTACTTC.

The CDR3 nucleotides are TGTGCCACCAGTTCCTCTGGGACAGTTTACAATGAGCAGTTCTTC. As protein: CATSSSGTVYNEQFF. This sequence joins TRBV15 and TRBJ2-1; TRBD1 aligns across 7 bases. The CDR3 is 15 amino acids. Looked up from germline, CDR1 is LNHNV and CDR2 is YYDKDF (reference sequence). J gave up 4 bases and V 6 bases, and 9 bases lay outside the gene matches.

The chain is built from TRBV4-1 and TRBJ2-2; TRBD2 aligns across 8 bases. CDR1 and CDR2 (germline): MGHRA, YSYEKL. Trimming removed 2 bases from V and 7 bases from J; junction bases left unmatched: 9. The length of the CDR3 is 16 residues. For the CDR3, the DNA is TGCGCCAGCAGCCAAACGAGTCCCAGCGGGAGCGGGGAGCTGTTTTTT. Residues: CASSQTSPSGSGELFF.

The chain uses TRBV11-2 and TRBJ1-2; D is unresolved. Germline CDR1 SGHAT, CDR2 FQNNGV. This CDR3 comprises 13 residues. V was clipped by 5 bases and J by 3 bases, with 10 bases between them. CDR3 residues: CASSSRGDYGYTF. CDR3 DNA sequence: TGTGCCAGCAGCAGTCGTGGTGACTATGGCTACACCTTC.

The chain employs TRBV11-2 and TRBJ2-1; D unclear. V was pared by 0 bases and J by 4 bases, with 7 bases between. The CDR3 consists of 14 residues. CDR1 is SGHAT, CDR2 FQNNGV, per germline. The CDR3 loop reads CASSLDPEYNEQFF. The CDR3 DNA is TGTGCCAGCAGCTTAGATCCTGAGTACAATGAGCAGTTCTTC.

V usage is TRBV13 and J usage is TRBJ2-1; TRBD2 agrees at 7 bases. The V gene's germline CDR1 is PRHDT and CDR2 FYEKMQ (reference sequence). The V and J ends lost 2 bases and 4 bases, in that order; junction bases with no gene match: 14. The CDR3 covers 18 residues. CDR3 DNA sequence: TGTGCCAGCAGCTTACGAAGCAGGTTGGGACTACTATACAATGAGCAGTTCTTC. The encoded protein is CASSLRSRLGLLYNEQFF.

The V call is TRBV10-2, the J call TRBJ1-3; D is possibly TRBD1 (5 bases). Trimming took 1 base from V and 3 from J, leaving 13 bases between them. Germline V CDR1 and CDR2: WSHSY, SAAADI. The length of the CDR3 is 16 residues. The CDR3 bases are TGCGCCAGCAGTGAGTGGGCAGGGATCGGTGGAAACACCATATATTTT. Protein product: CASSEWAGIGGNTIYF.

This chain joins TRBV14 and TRBJ2-1; the D gene could be TRBD1 or TRBD2 (5 bases each). The CDR3 is 15 amino acids. The V gene's germline CDR1 is SGHDN and CDR2 FVKESK. V gave up 4 bases and J gave up 7 bases, with 17 bases separating them. The CDR3 DNA is TGTGCCAGCAGCCTCCGGGACGCCTCTGGGAATGAGCAGTTCTTC. It translates to CASSLRDASGNEQFF.

CDR3 in DNA: TGTGCCAGCATTACACTGAATGCCGGCTACACCTTC. Protein product: CASITLNAGYTF. The V call is TRBV6-6, the J call TRBJ1-2; D call uncertain. The V and J ends lost 7 bases and 8 bases respectively, with 14 bases between them. This CDR3 spans 12 amino acids. CDR1 and CDR2 from the germline V gene are MNHNY and SVGAGI (reference sequence).

The count of this clone is one. J is TRBJ1-1 and V is TRBV5-4, with TRBD1 matching over 7 bases. The CDR3 covers 16 residues. The V gene's germline CDR1 is SGHNT and CDR2 YYREEE (reference sequence). The V gene end was trimmed by 4 bases and the J gene end by 3 bases; junction bases not matched to a gene: 12. The DNA for the CDR3 is TGTGCCAGCAGCCCCCGACAGGGCAACCCCGACACTGAAGCTTTCTTT. This gives the protein CASSPRQGNPDTEAFF.

The genes are TRBV14 and TRBJ2-7; 8 bases are a match to TRBD1. Germline V gene sequence: CDR1 SGHDN, CDR2 FVKESK. This CDR3 spans 16 amino acids. V lost 1 base, J lost 2 bases, and 7 bases stayed unmatched. The CDR3 nucleotides are TGTGCCAGCAGCCAAGGTTGGACAGGGCCAACCTACGAGCAGTACTTC. This sequence encodes CASSQGWTGPTYEQYF.

The chain recombines TRBV6-5 with TRBJ1-2; tentatively, D is TRBD1 (5 bases). Trimming left V 0 bases short and J 6 bases short, with 8 bases between. From germline, CDR1 is MNHEY and CDR2 SVGAGI. The CDR3 is made up of 13 amino acids. CDR3 protein: CASSYSGAHGYTF. In DNA form, the CDR3 reads TGTGCCAGCAGTTACTCCGGGGCTCATGGCTACACCTTC.

V is TRBV19 and J is TRBJ1-2, with TRBD1 matching over 7 bases. With V trimmed by 1 base and J by 6 bases, 14 bases remained unmatched. In germline, CDR1 is LNHDA, CDR2 SQIVND (reference sequence). The CDR3 runs 17 residues. The chain's CDR3 is CASSIGPLTGTSDGYTF. DNA of the CDR3: TGTGCCAGTAGTATAGGTCCCCTGACAGGGACGTCGGATGGCTACACCTTC.

The chain is built from TRBV7-9 and TRBJ1-4, with D unresolved. This CDR3 is built from 14 residues. Per the germline V gene, CDR1 is SEHNR and CDR2 is FQNEAQ (reference sequence). Trimming shortened V by 5 bases and J by 6 bases, and 13 bases separated the two germline ends. The CDR3 DNA sequence: TGTGCCAGCAGCCTCAGCGAACTTGATGAAAAACTGTTTTTT. This translates into CASSLSELDEKLFF.

The chain couples TRBV7-6 to TRBJ2-3, with 7 bases identical to TRBD2. CDR1 and CDR2 from the germline V gene are SGHVS and FNYEAQ. With V trimmed by 5 bases and J by 4 bases, 12 bases remained unmatched. There are 16 residues in the CDR3. CDR3 loop: CASSPKTSPVPDTQYF. The CDR3 coding sequence is TGTGCCAGCAGCCCGAAGACTAGCCCTGTTCCAGATACGCAGTATTTT.

The chain has TRBV27 and TRBJ2-7; D is uncertain. The V gene lost 6 bases and the J gene lost 4 bases, with 7 bases spanning the gap. Germline lookup yields CDR1 MNHEY and CDR2 SMNVEV (reference sequence). This CDR3 spans 11 amino acids. The CDR3 DNA reads TGTGCCAGCAGCCCCCGGTACGAGCAGTACTTC. Translated: CASSPRYEQYF.

This sequence joins TRBV29-1 and TRBJ2-6; 7 bases are shared with TRBD1. The trim removed 0 bases at V and 0 bases at J, leaving 20 bases unmatched. The CDR3 length is 22 residues. Per germline, CDR1 SQVTM and CDR2 ANQGSEA. The CDR3 DNA reads TGCAGCGTTGAAGATCTAGGTGGGGACAGAAGGTCATCCCCCTCTGGGGCCAACGTCCTGACTTTC. Translated, it gives CSVEDLGGDRRSSPSGANVLTF.

V is TRBV4-1 and J is TRBJ2-7; no definite D call. Between the trimmed V and J ends, which lost 0 bases and 3 bases, there was a span of 12 bases. The CDR3 totals 15 residues. Looked up from germline, CDR1 is MGHRA and CDR2 is YSYEKL. The CDR3 loop is CASSQDSNSNYEQYF. For the CDR3, the DNA is TGCGCCAGCAGCCAAGATTCCAACAGCAACTACGAGCAGTACTTC.